The 32 T cell receptor beta chains reported below all come from one sample, sequenced in a study of blood T cells in healthy people across ages. Alongside a J-beta primer mix, a sample-barcoded 5' primer served in a second PCR lasting about 7 to 11 cycles. Via MiXCR, TCRdb re-called the 5' RACE reads, giving one row per CDR3 protein. The repertoire has 550,000 to 800,000 distinct CDR3 sequences, roughly 21% of them found once; the top ten carry roughly 3.6%. Sample: blood. All receptors come from a man between 65 and 85 years old in good health.

The chain uses TRBV6-5 and TRBJ2-2; 9 nucleotides align to TRBD1. This CDR3 has 14 residues. V lost 4 bases to trimming and J lost 3 bases; unmatched junction nucleotides: 0. Germline lookup yields CDR1 MNHEY and CDR2 SVGAGI. In DNA, the CDR3 is TGTGCCAGCAGTTGGACAGGGGACACCGGGGAGCTGTTTTTT. This gives the protein CASSWTGDTGELFF.

V gene TRBV3-1 combines with J gene TRBJ2-5; the D gene could be TRBD1 or TRBD2 (5 bases each). Trimming cost V 7 bases and J 7 bases, with 22 bases left between them. Germline CDR1 LGHDT, CDR2 YNNKEL (reference sequence). CDR3 length: 15 amino acids. Here the CDR3 DNA reads TGTGCCAGCAAACCAAGGGGACGGACCCCCGGGACCCAGTACTTC. This encodes CASKPRGRTPGTQYF.

Comments on this clonotype: One end of the junction is discordant with germline, which a read error may explain. This sequence joins TRBV3-1 and TRBJ2-3; possibly TRBD2 for D (6 bases). The germline V gene encodes CDR1 LGHDT and CDR2 YNNKEL (reference sequence). The CDR3 contains 16 residues. CDR3 nucleotide sequence: TGTGCCAGCAGCCACCGGGCTAGCGTTCGAGGGGATAAGCAGTATTTT. This translates into CASSHRASVRGDKQYF.

This clonotype was found a few times. The V call is TRBV18, the J call TRBJ2-5; 7 bases map to TRBD1. The trim removed 2 bases at V and 3 bases at J, leaving 6 bases unmatched. This CDR3 is built from 15 residues. CDR1 KGHSH and CDR2 LQKENI come from the germline V gene. The CDR3 nucleotides read TGTGCCAGCTCACCATTAGCCGGGACAGAAGAGACCCAGTACTTC. Protein: CASSPLAGTEETQYF.

This chain links TRBV7-9 with TRBJ2-7; no reliable D call. Germline CDR1 and CDR2: SEHNR and FQNEAQ (reference sequence). V was pared by 0 bases and J by 2 bases, with 8 bases between. This CDR3 has 14 residues. Here the CDR3 reads CASSLATETYEQYF. Written as DNA, the CDR3 is TGTGCCAGCAGCTTAGCTACAGAGACCTACGAGCAGTACTTC.

J is TRBJ1-4 and V is TRBV2; 8 bases line up with TRBD1. Unmatched junction bases numbered 3, after V lost 6 bases and J lost 6 bases. Germline V CDR1 and CDR2: SNHLY, FYNNEI. The CDR3 spans 13 residues. The DNA of the CDR3 is TGTGCCAGCAGCCCACAGGGGGATGAAAAACTGTTTTTT. Encoded protein: CASSPQGDEKLFF. Using reference TRBV2 and TRBJ1-4 for the parts outside the CDR3, the full variable domain is EPEVTQTPSHQVTQMGQEVILRCVPISNHLYFYWYRQILGQKVEFLVSFYNNEISEKSEIFDDQFSVERPDGSNFTLKIRSTKLEDSAMYFCASSPQGDEKLFFGSGTQLSVL.

This clonotype was seen more than once but under ten times. The chain employs TRBV10-3 and TRBJ2-2; 16 bases map to TRBD2. V gave up 4 bases and J gave up 0 bases; unmatched junction bases: 5. This CDR3 is built from 19 residues. The germline CDR1 and CDR2 sequences are ENHRY and SYGVKD. This CDR3 reads CAISGTGLAGGPNTGELFF. CDR3 nucleotide sequence: TGTGCCATCAGTGGAACGGGACTAGCGGGAGGGCCGAACACCGGGGAGCTGTTTTTT.

The chain joins TRBV20-1 to TRBJ2-3, with 7 bases matching TRBD1. Unmatched junction bases numbered 12, after V lost 2 bases and J lost 4 bases. The CDR3 sequence is 16 residues long. The germline gives CDR1 DFQATT, CDR2 SNEGSKA (reference sequence). As DNA, the CDR3 is TGCAGTGCTAGAACCGCCGCCGACAGGGTTGCAGATACGCAGTATTTT. This sequence encodes CSARTAADRVADTQYF.

The rearrangement links TRBV28 to TRBJ2-7, with D possibly TRBD2 on 5 matching bases. V lost 6 bases, J lost 4 bases, and 19 bases lay in between. CDR3 length equals 15 residues. Germline V gene sequence: CDR1 MDHEN, CDR2 SYDVKM. CDR3 amino acids: CASSLIAGEFYEQYF. The CDR3 nucleotides read TGTGCCAGCAGCCTCATCGCGGGCGAATTTTACGAGCAGTACTTC.

The genes are TRBV24-1 and TRBJ2-5; D gene uncertain. With 4 bases removed from V and 7 bases from J, the gap between germline ends came to 6 bases. Germline CDR1 KGHDR, CDR2 SFDVKD. This CDR3 is 11 amino acids long. DNA of the CDR3: TGTGCCACCAGTGACCTCTTGACCCAGTACTTC. Translated, it gives CATSDLLTQYF.

This clonotype was recorded once. The chain recombines TRBV20-1 with TRBJ2-5; weak D call: TRBD2 (6 bases). The DNA end favors TRBJ2-7, so the J call may be wrong. The germline gives CDR1 DFQATT, CDR2 SNEGSKA (reference sequence). The CDR3 is made up of 14 amino acids. The CDR3: CSASGGGTNYEQYF. The CDR3 nucleotides are TGCAGTGCTTCCGGTGGCGGGACCAACTACGAGCAGTACTTC.

A few counts support this clonotype. The V call is TRBV21-1, the J call TRBJ2-5; TRBD1, the D gene given by the table, was not confirmed from the DNA. The J call is in doubt because the DNA end fits TRBJ2-7 better. TRBV21-1 is classified as a pseudogene. The CDR3 consists of 14 residues. The CDR3: CASTPYRDRYEQYF. The CDR3 coding sequence is TGTGCCAGCACCCCTTACAGGGACCGGTACGAGCAGTACTTC.

This clonotype was observed a handful of times. The rearrangement links TRBV20-1 to TRBJ2-5; a weak D match, TRBD1 (6 bases). Germline V gene sequence: CDR1 DFQATT, CDR2 SNEGSKA (reference sequence). The germline V and J ends were trimmed by 5 bases and 2 bases, with 15 bases remaining between them. CDR3 length: 14 residues. DNA for the CDR3: TGCAGTGCTGGGGGTGGGGGCAGTCAAGAGACCCAGTACTTC. It codes for CSAGGGGSQETQYF.

This clonotype was recorded many times. This chain connects TRBV3-1 to TRBJ2-1; 7 positions agree with TRBD2. J lost 8 bases, V lost 4 bases, and 14 bases had no gene match. CDR1 and CDR2 from the germline V gene are LGHDT and YNNKEL (reference sequence). This CDR3 comprises 16 residues. In nucleotides, the CDR3 is TGTGCCAGCAGCCCTCGAGGAGGCGGGAGTGGGTATGAGCAGTTCTTC. Translation: CASSPRGGGSGYEQFF.

The chain combines TRBV5-4 with TRBJ1-1; D not resolved. The CDR3 has 14 residues. Trimming cost V 3 bases and J 1 base, with 10 bases left between them. Germline values: CDR1 SGHNT, CDR2 YYREEE (reference sequence). The CDR3 loop reads CASSWRQQNTEAFF. The CDR3 DNA follows: TGTGCCAGCAGCTGGAGACAACAGAACACTGAAGCTTTCTTT.

This clonotype was observed a few times. This chain links TRBV2 with TRBJ2-1; 13 bases line up with TRBD2. The V gene end was trimmed by 3 bases and the J gene end by 1 base; junction bases not matched to a gene: 9. Germline CDR1 is SNHLY and CDR2 is FYNNEI. The CDR3 covers 19 residues. Written as DNA, the CDR3 is TGTGCCAGCAGTGACCTATGGACTAGCGGGAGCCGGTCCTACAATGAGCAGTTCTTC. It codes for CASSDLWTSGSRSYNEQFF.

For this clonotype: Mismatch with germline at one junction end may stem from a read error. The chain combines TRBV5-8 with TRBJ2-5; tentatively, D is TRBD2 (6 bases). The germline CDR1 and CDR2 sequences are SGHTS and YDEGEE. The CDR3 length is 14 residues. CDR3 sequence: CASSSRTSPGLYFF. CDR3 nucleotides: TGTGCCAGCAGCTCCCGGACCTCACCGGGACTTTATTTCTTC.

This clonotype was seen a few times. This chain connects TRBV3-1 to TRBJ1-4, with a possible D match to TRBD1 (5 bases). The V gene's germline CDR1 is LGHDT and CDR2 YNNKEL (reference sequence). Trimming removed 0 bases from V and 3 bases from J, with 23 bases in between. This CDR3 is built from 20 residues. CDR3 DNA sequence: TGTGCCAGCAGCCAAGAGGATTATCTTCAGGGTCGGGGGTCTAATGAAAAACTGTTTTTT. Translation gives CASSQEDYLQGRGSNEKLFF.

The chain uses TRBV4-1 and TRBJ2-3, with a weak D call TRBD1 (5 bases). CDR3 length: 14 amino acids. V dropped 5 bases and J dropped 2 bases, with 11 bases sitting between them. The germline V gene encodes CDR1 MGHRA and CDR2 YSYEKL. Here the CDR3 reads CASSSTDPTDTQYF. The CDR3, as DNA: TGCGCCAGCAGCTCGACAGACCCCACAGATACGCAGTATTTT.

This chain joins TRBV4-3 and TRBJ1-4; 10 nucleotides line up with TRBD1. Trimming removed 0 bases from V and 10 bases from J; junction bases left unmatched: 8. The V gene's germline CDR1 is LGHNA and CDR2 YSLEER. This CDR3 spans 16 amino acids. CDR3 region: CASSQEGGQGPRKLFF. The DNA of the CDR3 is TGCGCCAGCAGCCAAGAGGGGGGACAGGGGCCCCGAAAACTGTTTTTT.

The CDR3 sequence is CASRAEQATSGNTIYF. The CDR3 coding sequence is TGTGCCAGCAGGGCGGAACAGGCTACCTCTGGAAACACCATATATTTT. The genes are TRBV2 and TRBJ1-3; D might be TRBD1 (5 bases). This CDR3 region has 16 residues. Looked up from germline, CDR1 is SNHLY and CDR2 is FYNNEI. The ends were cut back, 6 bases at V and 0 bases at J, with 15 bases in the middle.

As regards this clonotype: With a much larger clone just one base away, this may be a read error. The chain carries TRBV9 and TRBJ1-1; TRBD1 agrees at 7 bases. This CDR3 has 14 amino acids. The junction had 8 bases not matched to a gene; V was cut back by 4 bases and J by 5 bases. Germline V CDR1 and CDR2: SGDLS, YYNGEE. The CDR3 region has the DNA TGTGCCAGCAGCAAAGACAGGGATTCGACTGAAGCTTTCTTT. Translating it yields CASSKDRDSTEAFF.

At least ten counts were recorded for this clonotype. V is TRBV3-1 and J is TRBJ2-7; no clear D gene. CDR1 and CDR2 from the germline V gene are LGHDT and YNNKEL (reference sequence). This CDR3 has 17 amino acids. Trimming removed 1 base from V and 0 bases from J, with 16 bases in between. CDR3 region: CASSQGSGKGRSYEQYF. CDR3 bases: TGTGCCAGCAGCCAAGGATCAGGAAAGGGCCGCTCCTACGAGCAGTACTTC.

V and J are TRBV20-1 and TRBJ2-1; 11 nucleotides line up with TRBD2. The junction had 9 bases not matched to a gene; V was cut back by 5 bases and J by 6 bases. The CDR3 has 15 residues. From germline, CDR1 is DFQATT and CDR2 SNEGSKA (reference sequence). DNA of the CDR3: TGCAGTGCTCCTCTTATAGCGGGAGGGGCCAATGAGCAGTTCTTC. The encoded protein is CSAPLIAGGANEQFF.

This clonotype was seen a handful of times. The chain joins TRBV20-1 to TRBJ2-5; TRBD2 matches at 10 bases. The J call may not be correct, given that the DNA end is closer to TRBJ2-1. Germline CDR1 reads DFQATT; CDR2 reads SNEGSKA (reference sequence). The CDR3 length is 14 residues. The CDR3 region is CSASTSGNYNEQFF. In DNA form, the CDR3 reads TGCAGTGCCAGTACTAGCGGGAACTACAATGAGCAGTTCTTC.

In this sample, this clonotype turned up a few times. This rearrangement joins TRBV4-1 to TRBJ2-3; D is unresolved. The V gene lost 0 bases and the J gene lost 0 bases, with 4 bases spanning the gap. Germline assignment: CDR1 MGHRA and CDR2 YSYEKL. The CDR3 has 14 amino acids. The CDR3 spells CASSQDYSTDTQYF. The CDR3, as DNA: TGCGCCAGCAGCCAAGACTATAGCACAGATACGCAGTATTTT.

The rearrangement uses TRBV19 and TRBJ2-3, with 12 bases aligning to TRBD2. The CDR3 extends over 18 amino acids. With 2 bases clipped from V and 1 base from J, the junction kept 7 bases outside the gene matches. Germline loops: CDR1 LNHDA, CDR2 SQIVND (reference sequence). CDR3 loop: CASSISRTSGTGTDTQYF. In nucleotides, the CDR3 is TGTGCCAGTAGTATATCTCGGACTAGCGGGACGGGCACAGATACGCAGTATTTT.

The chain combines TRBV28 with TRBJ2-7; tentatively, D is TRBD2 (5 bases). V was trimmed by 7 bases and J by 6 bases, leaving 13 bases between them. Per germline, CDR1 MDHEN and CDR2 SYDVKM. CDR3 size: 12 residues. CDR3 nucleotide sequence: TGTGCCAGCAATACACAGAGGGTCGAGCAGTACTTC. This encodes CASNTQRVEQYF.

In its sample, this clonotype was seen a few times. This sequence joins TRBV4-1 and TRBJ2-5; D call uncertain. V was clipped by 0 bases and J by 5 bases, with 13 bases between them. CDR3 length equals 15 residues. Germline assignment: CDR1 MGHRA and CDR2 YSYEKL. DNA of the CDR3: TGCGCCAGCAGCCAAGACCGTCTACTGGTGGAGACCCAGTACTTC. It codes for CASSQDRLLVETQYF.

This clonotype occurred a few times. This chain uses TRBV2 with TRBJ2-2; 15 positions agree with TRBD2. This CDR3 is 17 amino acids long. The J segment lost 3 bases and the V segment lost 6 bases, leaving 5 bases of the junction unmatched. Germline lookup yields CDR1 SNHLY and CDR2 FYNNEI. In DNA, the CDR3 is TGTGCCAGCAGCTGGACTAGCGGGAGGGCAGACACCGGGGAGCTGTTTTTT. This translates into CASSWTSGRADTGELFF.

This clonotype has a count of ten or more. The rearrangement joins TRBV5-5 to TRBJ2-5; no reliable D call. V shed 4 bases and J shed 1 base, with 8 bases lying between them. The CDR3 is made up of 13 amino acids. The V gene's germline CDR1 is SGHKS and CDR2 YYEKEE (reference sequence). The chain's CDR3 is CASSPTPQETQYF. CDR3 nucleotides: TGTGCCAGCAGCCCAACCCCCCAAGAGACCCAGTACTTC.

As for this clonotype: A junction boundary mismatches the germline segment, possibly from a read error. V is TRBV27 and J is TRBJ2-3; 14 bases match TRBD2. Germline values: CDR1 MNHEY, CDR2 SMNVEV (reference sequence). CDR3 size: 15 residues. CDR3 residues: CASSLRGLAGDTRYF. Written as DNA, the CDR3 is TGTGCCAGCAGTTTGCGGGGACTAGCGGGAGATACGCGGTATTTT.